The 10 T cell receptor beta chains below come from one sample, sequenced in a study of identical twins. MiXCR was run by TCRdb on the 5' RACE reads, yielding one entry per CDR3 protein. Of a few hundred thousand distinct CDR3 sequences listed, about 8.3% are singletons. The sample was also linked to a second study, of yellow fever vaccine responses in identical twins.

The specimen was CD8+ T cells sorted from blood. The source is a woman aged 18 to 35 in good health.

This clonotype was detected many times. V and J are TRBV29-1 and TRBJ2-3; D possibly matches TRBD1 or TRBD2 (6 bases each). Germline lookup yields CDR1 SQVTM and CDR2 ANQGSEA. The V gene lost 0 bases and the J gene lost 3 bases, with 16 bases spanning the gap. The CDR3 covers 16 residues. CDR3 amino acids: CSVEDPPGGQTDTQYF. CDR3 in DNA: TGCAGCGTTGAAGACCCTCCTGGGGGGCAGACAGATACGCAGTATTTT.

The chain employs TRBV2 and TRBJ2-3; 8 bases agree with TRBD2. CDR3 length equals 12 residues. The V segment lost 4 bases and the J segment 11 bases; nucleotides outside the gene matches: 5. CDR1 SNHLY and CDR2 FYNNEI come from the germline V gene. The CDR3 loop is CASSGTAGEQYF. The CDR3 bases are TGTGCCAGCAGTGGTACAGCGGGGGAGCAGTATTTT.

This clonotype has at least ten counts. CDR3 sequence reads: CASSFKRGESSYNSPLHF. For the CDR3, the DNA is TGTGCCAGCAGCTTTAAACGGGGGGAGAGCTCCTATAATTCACCCCTCCACTTT. V and J are TRBV7-6 and TRBJ1-6; maybe TRBD1 (5 bases). The germline V and J ends were trimmed by 3 bases and 0 bases, with 15 bases remaining between them. The CDR3 is 18 residues long. Germline CDR1 SGHVS, CDR2 FNYEAQ.

Ten or more counts support this clonotype. This chain uses TRBV29-1 with TRBJ2-3; perhaps TRBD2 as D (5 bases). Trimming left V 7 bases short and J 3 bases short, with 17 bases between. This CDR3 region has 14 residues. Per germline, CDR1 SQVTM and CDR2 ANQGSEA. CDR3 sequence (DNA): TGCAGCGCCGGTCCATTACGGGATACAGATACGCAGTATTTT. It specifies CSAGPLRDTDTQYF.

This clonotype was counted ten times or more. The chain combines TRBV12-3 or TRBV12-4 with TRBJ2-1; TRBD2 is a possible D gene (5 bases). Trimming removed 3 bases from V and 4 bases from J, with 10 bases in between. The CDR3 extends over 14 amino acids. CDR3 sequence: CASSFDLAYNEQFF. The CDR3 coding sequence is TGTGCCAGCAGTTTCGACCTAGCTTACAATGAGCAGTTCTTC.

This clonotype has at least ten counts. The V call is TRBV29-1, the J call TRBJ2-7; D is ambiguous. The CDR3 is made up of 13 amino acids. Trimming took 4 bases from V and 0 from J, leaving 10 bases between them. The germline CDR1 and CDR2 sequences are SQVTM and ANQGSEA. The CDR3 nucleotides read TGCAGCGTTGTAACCAGGCTCTCCTACGAGCAGTACTTC. Translated: CSVVTRLSYEQYF.

This clonotype was observed a handful of times. The rearrangement uses TRBV3-1 and TRBJ2-3; TRBD1 matches 8 bases. V gave up 1 base and J gave up 0 bases; unmatched junction bases: 3. CDR1 and CDR2 from the germline V gene are LGHDT and YNNKEL (reference sequence). This CDR3 comprises 16 residues. CDR3 sequence reads: CASSQGTGISTDTQYF. The DNA of the CDR3 is TGTGCCAGCAGCCAAGGGACAGGGATTAGCACAGATACGCAGTATTTT.

This clonotype was recorded at least ten times. The gene calls are TRBV12-3 or TRBV12-4 and TRBJ1-2; 7 nucleotides align to TRBD1. V shed 6 bases, J shed 5 bases, and the junction held 6 bases outside the gene matches. The CDR3 totals 13 residues. The DNA for the CDR3 is TGTGCCAGCAGCCTTGACAGGGTTTATGGCTACACCTTC. Its translation is CASSLDRVYGYTF.

This clonotype was detected many times. The chain links TRBV20-1 to TRBJ2-1; maybe TRBD1 (6 bases). The V gene lost 0 bases and the J gene lost 4 bases, with 13 bases spanning the gap. Germline V gene data show CDR1 as DFQATT and CDR2 as SNEGSKA (reference sequence). This CDR3 comprises 15 residues. The CDR3 sequence: CSARDRQGWYNEQFF. The CDR3 DNA is TGCAGTGCTAGAGATCGGCAGGGGTGGTACAATGAGCAGTTCTTC.

This clonotype was counted only a few times. V is TRBV7-9 and J is TRBJ2-5; 9 bases are shared with TRBD2. With 1 base clipped from V and 4 bases from J, the junction kept 7 bases outside the gene matches. The CDR3 sequence is 16 residues long. Looked up from germline, CDR1 is SEHNR and CDR2 is FQNEAQ (reference sequence). This CDR3 is CASSLVRTSARETQYF. In DNA, the CDR3 is TGTGCCAGCAGCTTAGTTAGGACTAGCGCTAGAGAGACCCAGTACTTC.